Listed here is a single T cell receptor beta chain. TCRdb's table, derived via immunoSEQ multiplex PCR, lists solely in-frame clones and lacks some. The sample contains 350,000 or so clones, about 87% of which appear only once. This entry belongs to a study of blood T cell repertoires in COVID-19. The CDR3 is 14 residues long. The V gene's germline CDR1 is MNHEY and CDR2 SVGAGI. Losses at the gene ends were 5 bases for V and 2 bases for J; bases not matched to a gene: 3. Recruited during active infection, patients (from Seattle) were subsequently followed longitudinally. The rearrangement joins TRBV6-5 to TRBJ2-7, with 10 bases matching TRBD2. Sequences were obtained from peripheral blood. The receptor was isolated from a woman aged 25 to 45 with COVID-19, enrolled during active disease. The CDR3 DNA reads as TGTGCCAGCAGTCTAGCGGGAGTTACCTACGAGCAGTACTTC. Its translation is CASSLAGVTYEQYF.